A single sample gave rise to the 14 T cell receptor beta chains below, sequenced in a study of blood T cells in healthy people across ages. A J-beta primer mix and a sample-barcoded 5' primer were used in a second PCR of roughly 6 to 12 cycles. TCRdb called the 5' RACE reads again in MiXCR, with one record for every CDR3 protein. This sample carries more than 700,000 distinct CDR3 sequences, 50% to 65% of them seen once, and the ten largest clones take roughly 37%. Material: blood. The receptor set was obtained from an older man in good health.

The chain joins TRBV5-1 to TRBJ2-2; D is unresolved. The CDR3 loop spans 14 amino acids. From germline, CDR1 is SGHRS and CDR2 YFSETQ. Trimming took 0 bases from V and 4 from J, leaving 7 bases between them. CDR3 residues: CASSLDPLTGELFF. The CDR3 DNA reads TGCGCCAGCAGCTTGGACCCACTCACCGGGGAGCTGTTTTTT.

This clonotype turned up a few times. Because the CDR3's place on the DNA is in doubt, the DNA is left out and the CDR3 is given as listed by TCRdb. The genes are TRBV21-1 and TRBJ2-7; TRBD1, the D gene given by the table, was not confirmed from the DNA. TRBV21-1 is termed a pseudogene. Including both end residues, the CDR3 is 17 amino acids long. This chain's CDR3 is CASSKVGGGAHSYEQYF.

The chain is built from TRBV28 and TRBJ2-4; 7 bases are a match to TRBD1. CDR1 and CDR2 (germline): MDHEN, SYDVKM. The V segment lost 5 bases and the J segment 7 bases; nucleotides outside the gene matches: 5. This CDR3 contains 13 residues. The CDR3 here is CASSPDRVNIQYF. The CDR3 DNA is TGTGCCAGCAGTCCAGACAGGGTCAACATTCAGTACTTC.

The table lists this clonotype with a few counts. The chain has TRBV7-6 and TRBJ2-7; 8 bases fit TRBD1. The ends lost 5 bases at V and 6 bases at J; junction bases unmatched: 6. The CDR3 is 13 amino acids. CDR1 is SGHVS, CDR2 FNYEAQ, per germline. CDR3 in DNA: TGTGCCAGCAGCGAGGACAGGGCTCGCGAGCAGTACTTC. Residues: CASSEDRAREQYF. Using reference TRBV7-6 and TRBJ2-7 for the parts outside the CDR3, the full variable domain is GAGVSQSPRYKVTKRGQDVALRCDPISGHVSLYWYRQALGQGPEFLTYFNYEAQQDKSGLPNDRFSAERPEGSISTLTIQRTEQRDSAMYRCASSEDRAREQYFGPGTRLTVT.

With regard to this clonotype: This clone may be a read error of a much larger clone one base away. DNA of the CDR3: TGCGCCAGCAGGATCGGTAGGAGTCCCCAAGAGACCCAGTACTTC. This gives the protein CASRIGRSPQETQYF. The chain recombines TRBV5-1 with TRBJ2-5, with D hard to call. The germline V gene has CDR1 SGHRS and CDR2 YFSETQ. This CDR3 has 15 amino acids. V was pared by 5 bases and J by 1 base, with 15 bases between.

V and J are TRBV4-1 and TRBJ2-7; 14 nucleotides align to TRBD2. After removal of 0 bases from V and 3 bases from J, the junction contained 16 bases not matched to a gene. CDR1 is MGHRA and CDR2 is YSYEKL in the germline V gene. This CDR3 has 21 amino acids. The CDR3: CASSQDPWGTSGSPRDYEQYF. CDR3 in DNA: TGCGCCAGCAGCCAAGATCCATGGGGGACTAGCGGGAGCCCTAGGGACTACGAGCAGTACTTC.

The genes are TRBV6-5 and TRBJ1-6, with TRBD1 identical over 8 bases. Germline V lookup: CDR1 MNHEY, CDR2 SVGAGI. With V trimmed by 6 bases and J by 7 bases, 11 bases remained unmatched. The CDR3 has 16 residues. The CDR3 protein is CASRRTPGGRNSPLHF. The DNA for the CDR3 is TGTGCCAGCAGAAGGACTCCAGGGGGCAGGAATTCACCCCTCCACTTT.

The V gene is TRBV28, the J gene TRBJ1-1; a weak D match, TRBD1 (6 bases). CDR3 length: 15 residues. V was cut by 4 bases and J by 3 bases, with 15 bases left in between. The germline V gene has CDR1 MDHEN and CDR2 SYDVKM. CDR3 sequence (DNA): TGTGCCAGCAGTTACCGGAAAACAGGGTACACTGAAGCTTTCTTT. Translation gives CASSYRKTGYTEAFF.

CDR3 sequence (DNA): TGTGCCATCAGTGAGTCGAGTCCCCAGCTTTACGAGCAGTACTTC. It yields the protein CAISESSPQLYEQYF. The chain joins TRBV10-3 to TRBJ2-7; D unresolved. Germline V gene lookup returns CDR1 ENHRY and CDR2 SYGVKD. This CDR3 spans 15 amino acids. V was pared by 0 bases and J by 4 bases, with 13 bases between.

This clonotype was picked up a small number of times. The genes are TRBV20-1 and TRBJ2-7, with D perhaps TRBD2 (6 bases). V shed 5 bases and J shed 9 bases, with 20 bases lying between them. CDR3 length: 13 residues. Germline V gives CDR1 DFQATT, CDR2 SNEGSKA (reference sequence). CDR3 nucleotide sequence: TGCAGTGCTGAACACCCCGGGACTGCCGGGCAGTACTTC. Protein sequence: CSAEHPGTAGQYF.

This chain uses TRBV2 with TRBJ2-5, with 10 bases aligning to TRBD2. The end of the DNA is better explained by TRBJ2-7, so the J call may be wrong. Looked up from germline, CDR1 is SNHLY and CDR2 is FYNNEI. The CDR3 runs 14 residues. CDR3 in amino acids: CASSESSGGVEQYF. DNA of the CDR3: TGTGCCAGCAGTGAATCCAGCGGGGGGGTCGAGCAGTACTTC.

The gene calls are TRBV5-1 and TRBJ2-7; TRBD2 agrees at 12 bases. The J call is uncertain, as TRBJ2-5 better fits the DNA end. The germline gives CDR1 SGHRS, CDR2 YFSETQ. The CDR3 totals 16 residues. CDR3 bases: TGCGCCAGCAGCCCGATGACTAGCGGGGGAGGGGAGACCCAGTACTTC. Encoded protein: CASSPMTSGGGETQYF.

J is TRBJ2-2 and V is TRBV5-1, with TRBD1 matching over 10 bases. The trim removed 1 base at V and 5 bases at J, leaving 5 bases unmatched. The germline CDR1 and CDR2 sequences are SGHRS and YFSETQ. The CDR3 spans 16 residues. CDR3 sequence (DNA): TGCGCCAGCAGCTTGCTGGGACAGGGGCCTACCGGGGAGCTGTTTTTT. Amino acid sequence: CASSLLGQGPTGELFF.

V usage is TRBV20-1 and J usage is TRBJ2-6, with D perhaps TRBD2 (7 bases). Trimming took off 6 bases at V and 4 bases at J, with 16 bases between the two ends. CDR3 length: 15 residues. The germline V gene encodes CDR1 DFQATT and CDR2 SNEGSKA (reference sequence). The CDR3 spells CSAPTGGRGANVLTF. DNA of the CDR3: TGCAGTGCCCCGACGGGGGGCAGGGGGGCCAACGTCCTGACTTTC.